Listed here are 24 T cell receptor beta chains from one sample, sequenced in a study of blood T cell repertoires in COVID-19. The assay was immunoSEQ multiplex PCR, and TCRdb's table has in-frame clones only and misses some. The sample lists 250,000 to 300,000 clones; around 85% were seen once. Sequencing was done on a sample of peripheral blood. Source of these receptors: a man aged 50 or older with active or convalescent COVID-19.

The J gene is TRBJ1-2, the V gene TRBV13, with 7 bases lining up with TRBD1. The CDR3 length is 13 residues. The junction had 3 bases not matched to a gene; V was cut back by 4 bases and J by 4 bases. Germline loops: CDR1 PRHDT, CDR2 FYEKMQ (reference sequence). As DNA, the CDR3 is TGTGCCAGCAGCTCGGGACAGCTCTATGGCTACACCTTC. Translation: CASSSGQLYGYTF.

This chain links TRBV18 with TRBJ2-2; a weak D match, TRBD1 (5 bases). The CDR3 spans 15 residues. The V end was cut by 1 base, the J end by 5 bases, with 11 bases between. Germline CDR1 KGHSH, CDR2 LQKENI. Here the CDR3 reads CASSPQGAGTGELFF. The CDR3 DNA reads as TGTGCCAGCTCACCACAAGGGGCTGGTACCGGGGAGCTGTTTTTT.

V gene TRBV6-5 combines with J gene TRBJ2-2; 7 positions agree with TRBD2. Germline assignment: CDR1 MNHEY and CDR2 SVGAGI. CDR3 length: 16 amino acids. The trim removed 2 bases at V and 5 bases at J, leaving 8 bases unmatched. In nucleotides, the CDR3 is TGTGCCAGCAGTTACCGCCCGGGAGGAGGGACCGGGGAGCTGTTTTTT. Residues: CASSYRPGGGTGELFF.

V is TRBV28 and J is TRBJ2-1; 11 bases map to TRBD2. J gave up 8 bases and V 8 bases, and 11 bases lay outside the gene matches. The CDR3 extends over 15 amino acids. CDR1 is MDHEN and CDR2 is SYDVKM in the germline V gene. The CDR3 nucleotides are TGTGCCAGCGCCGAGACTAGCGGGACTTGGGATGAGCAGTTCTTC. This translates into CASAETSGTWDEQFF.

The chain has TRBV19 and TRBJ1-3; TRBD1 might be the D (6 bases). The CDR3 runs 15 residues. CDR1 and CDR2 from the germline V gene are LNHDA and SQIVND (reference sequence). V lost 8 bases to trimming and J lost 2 bases, with 16 bases between them. The CDR3 sequence: CASGRGSGAGNTIYF. The CDR3 DNA follows: TGTGCCAGTGGCAGGGGAAGTGGCGCTGGAAACACCATATATTTT.

This chain joins TRBV11-3 and TRBJ1-6, with no clear D. Trimming removed 2 bases from V and 10 bases from J, with 9 bases in between. Germline V lookup: CDR1 SGHNT, CDR2 YENEEA. The CDR3 is 13 residues long. The CDR3 reads CASSLSSDSPLHF. In DNA, the CDR3 is TGTGCCAGCAGCTTAAGCAGCGACTCACCCCTCCACTTT.

The chain employs TRBV18 and TRBJ2-5; D remains ambiguous. The germline gives CDR1 KGHSH, CDR2 LQKENI. Trimming left V 3 bases short and J 2 bases short, with 7 bases between. CDR3 length equals 13 residues. CDR3 DNA sequence: TGTGCCAGCTCACCGCGGCGACAAGAGACCCAGTACTTC. Translated, it gives CASSPRRQETQYF. Together with reference TRBV18 and TRBJ2-5, the CDR3 gives the full variable domain: NAGVMQNPRHLVRRRGQEARLRCSPMKGHSHVYWYRQLPEEGLKFMVYLQKENIIDESGMPKERFSAEFPKEGPSILRIQQVVRGDSAAYFCASSPRRQETQYFGPGTRLLVL.

The chain is built from TRBV7-8 and TRBJ2-7, with TRBD2 matching over 11 bases. CDR3 length: 13 residues. After removal of 4 bases from V and 7 bases from J, the junction contained 3 bases not matched to a gene. CDR1 SGHVS and CDR2 FQNEAQ come from the germline V gene. The CDR3 nucleotides read TGTGCCAGCAGCTCGGGACTAGCGGCTGAGCAGTACTTC. Encoded protein: CASSSGLAAEQYF.

The CDR3 region has the DNA TGTGCCAGCTCAAAACAGGGAAGGGAGCAGTACTTC. It specifies CASSKQGREQYF. The chain recombines TRBV18 with TRBJ2-7; tentatively, D is TRBD1 (6 bases). This CDR3 has 12 residues. Per germline, CDR1 KGHSH and CDR2 LQKENI. V gave up 5 bases and J gave up 7 bases, with 12 bases separating them.

The chain combines TRBV7-2 with TRBJ1-2; weak D call: TRBD1 (6 bases). Trimming stripped 5 bases from V and 4 bases from J, with 20 bases between. Germline V gene sequence: CDR1 SGHTA, CDR2 FQGNSA. The CDR3 runs 16 residues. The CDR3, as DNA: TGTGCCAGCAGCGTTCATGGGGGGGGCATGGGCTATGGCTACACCTTC. This encodes CASSVHGGGMGYGYTF.

The chain uses TRBV4-1 and TRBJ1-2; unclear D gene. This CDR3 contains 16 residues. Trimming removed 0 bases at V and 4 bases at J, with 15 bases between. Germline assignment: CDR1 MGHRA and CDR2 YSYEKL. CDR3 nucleotide sequence: TGCGCCAGCAGCCAAGATACCCTGGTTCTCGGCTATGGCTACACCTTC. It translates to CASSQDTLVLGYGYTF.

DNA for the CDR3: TGTGCCAGCAGCGTAACAGGGATCACTGAAGCTTTCTTT. Its protein product is CASSVTGITEAFF. V and J are TRBV13 and TRBJ1-1, with D perhaps matching TRBD1 (6 bases). Trimming took 5 bases from V and 4 from J, leaving 11 bases between them. This CDR3 has 13 residues. Germline-derived CDR1 and CDR2 are PRHDT and FYEKMQ (reference sequence).

V and J are TRBV2 and TRBJ2-1; 9 nucleotides agree with TRBD2. V was clipped by 2 bases and J by 10 bases; unmatched bases: 9. Germline CDR1 reads SNHLY; CDR2 reads FYNNEI. This CDR3 is built from 15 residues. CDR3 in DNA: TGTGCCAGCAGTGAATTAGGGTTAGCGGGAGTGGAGCAGTTCTTC. Amino acids: CASSELGLAGVEQFF.

The V call is TRBV20-1, the J call TRBJ2-1; 8 bases map to TRBD2. CDR3 length equals 17 residues. The V segment lost 3 bases and the J segment 4 bases; nucleotides outside the gene matches: 14. The germline CDR1 and CDR2 sequences are DFQATT and SNEGSKA (reference sequence). The CDR3 loop is CSASRTSGYGGYNEQFF. The CDR3 DNA reads as TGCAGTGCTAGTAGAACTAGCGGATACGGGGGTTACAATGAGCAGTTCTTC.

This clone was seen repeatedly, ten times or more. Written as DNA, the CDR3 is TGTGCCTCAATGGGGCCCCCGGGTTACGAGCAGTACTTC. Translating it yields CASMGPPGYEQYF. V is TRBV3-1 (or the pseudogene TRBV3-2) and J is TRBJ2-7; perhaps TRBD1 as D (5 bases). V lost 11 bases, J lost 4 bases, and 18 bases lay in between. The CDR3 consists of 13 residues. Germline CDR1 reads LGHDT; CDR2 reads YNNKEL (reference sequence).

This clone came up a few times. The chain links TRBV5-1 to TRBJ2-3, with D unclear. This CDR3 spans 14 amino acids. Germline-derived CDR1 and CDR2 are SGHRS and YFSETQ. Trimming shortened V by 2 bases and J by 2 bases, and 9 bases separated the two germline ends. The CDR3 sequence: CASSLNDNTDTQYF. Written as DNA, the CDR3 is TGCGCCAGCAGCTTAAACGACAACACAGATACGCAGTATTTT.

This chain links TRBV10-3 with TRBJ2-7; a weak D match, TRBD1 (5 bases). V gave up 0 bases and J gave up 2 bases, with 11 bases separating them. The CDR3 loop spans 15 amino acids. Germline loops: CDR1 ENHRY, CDR2 SYGVKD. CDR3 coding DNA: TGTGCCATCAGTGAGTCGAGAACAGGTACCTACGAGCAGTACTTC. Its protein product is CAISESRTGTYEQYF.

This chain connects TRBV9 to TRBJ2-3; weak D call: TRBD2 (6 bases). Trimming cost V 0 bases and J 3 bases, with 11 bases left between them. The CDR3 runs to 15 residues. CDR1 is SGDLS, CDR2 YYNGEE, per germline. CDR3 bases: TGTGCCAGCAGCGTAGACCTCCGGGGGACAGATACGCAGTATTTT. This codes for CASSVDLRGTDTQYF.

The count of this clone is one. The V gene is TRBV23-1, the J gene TRBJ1-4; tentatively, D is TRBD1 (5 bases). TRBV23-1 is an ORF, with its function uncertain. The CDR3 is made up of 18 amino acids. V was pared by 4 bases and J by 0 bases, with 18 bases between. In DNA, the CDR3 is TGCGCCAGCAGTCGGCACTATAGGGGAAGGGCAACTAATGAAAAACTGTTTTTT. Translated: CASSRHYRGRATNEKLFF.

A few counts support this clone. The chain has TRBV6-5 and TRBJ2-1; 12 bases line up with TRBD2. Germline V gene lookup returns CDR1 MNHEY and CDR2 SVGAGI. The V segment lost 6 bases and the J segment 8 bases; nucleotides outside the gene matches: 5. The CDR3 extends over 14 amino acids. Here the CDR3 reads CASRKLAGGDEQFF. The CDR3 DNA reads as TGTGCCAGCAGGAAACTAGCGGGAGGAGATGAGCAGTTCTTC.

This clone was observed a handful of times. Within the sample, other DNA sequences also encode this same CDR3. V and J are TRBV28 and TRBJ1-3, with TRBD1 identical over 9 bases. V trimming: 6 bases; J trimming: 1 base; junction bases outside the gene matches: 1. The CDR3 runs 14 residues. Per the germline V gene, CDR1 is MDHEN and CDR2 is SYDVKM. The CDR3 is CASRTGGSGNTIYF. The CDR3 DNA sequence: TGTGCCAGCAGGACAGGGGGGTCTGGAAACACCATATATTTT.

The rearrangement links TRBV7-6 to TRBJ1-3, with D possibly being TRBD1 (5 bases). The V and J ends lost 2 bases and 0 bases respectively, with 14 bases between them. The CDR3 has 17 residues. In germline, CDR1 is SGHVS, CDR2 FNYEAQ. CDR3 protein: CASSLRRGDSSGNTIYF. The CDR3 nucleotides are TGTGCCAGCAGCTTAAGGAGAGGGGACTCCTCTGGAAACACCATATATTTT.

The chain couples TRBV7-9 to TRBJ2-1, with D hard to call. Trimming took 0 bases from V and 4 from J, leaving 4 bases between them. This CDR3 is 13 amino acids long. Germline CDR1 SEHNR, CDR2 FQNEAQ (reference sequence). The CDR3 sequence: CASSLAPYNEQFF. The CDR3 DNA reads TGTGCCAGCAGCTTAGCTCCTTACAATGAGCAGTTCTTC.

The chain combines TRBV19 with TRBJ1-1; D is unresolved. The CDR3 has 14 residues. The V end lost 2 bases, the J end lost 1 base, and 8 bases lay between the germline ends. Germline CDR1 LNHDA, CDR2 SQIVND (reference sequence). For the CDR3, the DNA is TGTGCCAGTAGTATATCCCAGTCGAACACTGAAGCTTTCTTT. Residues: CASSISQSNTEAFF.